Shown below are 14 T cell receptor beta chains from a single sample sequenced in a study of spatial heterogeneity in lung cancer. TCRdb itself ran the 5' RACE reads through MiXCR, one entry per CDR3 protein. Of approximately 110,000 distinct CDR3 sequences detected, 10% to 12% appear once; the ten largest clones hold roughly a quarter. Indicated time point: blood at routine non-recurrence follow-up after resection. Specimen: PBMCs, collected at follow-up. These receptor sequences come from a female donor with early-stage non-small cell lung cancer.

V is TRBV20-1 and J is TRBJ1-6; possibly TRBD1 for D (6 bases). Germline loops: CDR1 DFQATT, CDR2 SNEGSKA (reference sequence). The length of the CDR3 is 17 residues. V lost 3 bases, J lost 0 bases, and 15 bases lay in between. Here the CDR3 DNA reads TGCAGTGCTAGCCTGACAGGCCCGAGCTCCTATAATTCACCCCTCCACTTT. Translated: CSASLTGPSSYNSPLHF.

This clonotype was recorded at least ten times. The chain recombines TRBV10-3 with TRBJ1-1; no clear D gene. CDR1 and CDR2 (germline): ENHRY, SYGVKD. The V gene lost 1 base and the J gene lost 8 bases, with 14 bases spanning the gap. This CDR3 comprises 14 residues. The CDR3 spells CAISELPALEEAFF. The CDR3 DNA reads TGTGCCATCAGTGAGTTGCCGGCCTTGGAAGAAGCTTTCTTT.

This clonotype was seen at least ten times. The chain combines TRBV28 with TRBJ1-6; no clear D. CDR1 and CDR2 from the germline V gene are MDHEN and SYDVKM. V dropped 3 bases and J dropped 13 bases, with 16 bases sitting between them. The CDR3 consists of 14 residues. CDR3 protein: CASSFETTNTPLHF. The CDR3 nucleotides read TGTGCCAGCAGTTTTGAGACAACGAATACCCCCCTCCACTTT.

Many counts were recorded for this clonotype. The chain links TRBV28 to TRBJ2-4, with 8 bases that match TRBD1. Per the germline V gene, CDR1 is MDHEN and CDR2 is SYDVKM. Trimming took 6 bases from V and 5 from J; bases not matched to a gene: 12. The CDR3 is 16 amino acids. CDR3 sequence (DNA): TGTGCCAGCAGCACCGGCTGGACAGGGAAGGAAAACATTCAGTACTTC. Translated, it gives CASSTGWTGKENIQYF.

With regard to this clonotype: The CDR3 ends on some other residue instead of the conserved phenylalanine or tryptophan, so this is likely a read error. The rearrangement links TRBV3-1 to TRBJ2-3; TRBD1 or TRBD2 may be the D gene (5 bases each). Per the germline V gene, CDR1 is LGHDT and CDR2 is YNNKEL (reference sequence). This CDR3 contains 15 residues. The V end was cut by 4 bases, the J end by 0 bases, with 11 bases between. CDR3 sequence: CASSPRDGSTDTQYY. The DNA of the CDR3 is TGTGCCAGCAGCCCCCGGGACGGGAGCACAGATACGCAGTATTAT.

Ten or more counts support this clonotype. V usage is TRBV4-2 and J usage is TRBJ2-7; D gene ambiguous. With 3 bases removed from V and 2 bases from J, the gap between germline ends came to 5 bases. The CDR3 has 12 residues. Looked up from germline, CDR1 is LGHNA and CDR2 is YNFKEQ. The CDR3 sequence is CASSHPTYEQYV. The CDR3 DNA sequence: TGTGCCAGCAGCCACCCGACCTACGAGCAGTACGTC.

Ten or more counts support this clonotype. This rearrangement joins TRBV5-1 to TRBJ2-3, with D uncertain. V lost 3 bases and J lost 3, with 14 bases in between. Germline values: CDR1 SGHRS, CDR2 YFSETQ. CDR3 length: 15 residues. The chain's CDR3 is CASSSLGSETDTQYF. Written as DNA, the CDR3 is TGCGCCAGCAGCTCCCTCGGCAGTGAGACAGATACGCAGTATTTT.

The chain recombines TRBV27 with TRBJ2-3; D possibly corresponds to TRBD1 (6 bases). Germline V lookup: CDR1 MNHEY, CDR2 SMNVEV (reference sequence). Trimming took off 10 bases at V and 0 bases at J, with 20 bases between the two ends. CDR3 length: 16 amino acids. The CDR3 is CATAYKGGSSTDTQYF. DNA for the CDR3: TGTGCCACCGCTTATAAAGGGGGTTCAAGCACAGATACGCAGTATTTT.

J is TRBJ2-3 and V is TRBV7-2; 7 bases map to TRBD2. The V gene's germline CDR1 is SGHTA and CDR2 FQGNSA. Trimming at V came to 5 bases and at J to 1 base, leaving 6 bases not matched to a gene. This CDR3 has 15 residues. The CDR3 sequence is CASSVGGRGTDTQYF. In DNA form, the CDR3 reads TGTGCCAGCAGCGTCGGGGGGAGGGGCACAGATACGCAGTATTTT.

At least ten counts were recorded for this clonotype. V gene TRBV28 combines with J gene TRBJ2-7; TRBD2 matches at 8 bases. Germline CDR1 and CDR2: MDHEN and SYDVKM. The CDR3 loop spans 15 amino acids. Trimming cost V 6 bases and J 5 bases; bases outside gene matches: 12. DNA for the CDR3: TGTGCCAGCAGCCCCGGGGGGGCCAAACGGGACGAGCAGTACTTC. This codes for CASSPGGAKRDEQYF. Full variable domain (outside the CDR3, taken from reference TRBV28 and TRBJ2-7): DVKVTQSSRYLVKRTGEKVFLECVQDMDHENMFWYRQDPGLGLRLIYFSYDVKMKEKGDIPEGYSVSREKKERFSLILESASTNQTSMYLCASSPGGAKRDEQYFGPGTRLTVT.

This clonotype was observed a few times. The chain employs TRBV6-5 and TRBJ2-3; D is unclear. This CDR3 is built from 14 residues. V was clipped by 7 bases and J by 1 base, with 12 bases between them. Germline loops: CDR1 MNHEY, CDR2 SVGAGI. The CDR3 DNA follows: TGTGCCAGCAAGGCGAGACTCCGCACAGATACGCAGTATTTT. It translates to CASKARLRTDTQYF.

This clonotype was seen a handful of times. The V gene is TRBV10-3, the J gene TRBJ2-7, with no clear D. V lost 0 bases and J 3 bases, leaving 21 bases between the germline ends. The germline gives CDR1 ENHRY, CDR2 SYGVKD. This CDR3 has 18 amino acids. In DNA, the CDR3 is TGTGCCATCAGTGAGTCGGGGAAAGGAAGAGCTGGGAACTACGAGCAGTACTTC. It is translated as CAISESGKGRAGNYEQYF.

This clonotype was picked up a small number of times. The rearrangement uses TRBV10-3 and TRBJ2-5; the match to TRBD2 covers 8 bases. V was pared by 2 bases and J by 3 bases, with 5 bases of the junction left unmatched. In germline, CDR1 is ENHRY, CDR2 SYGVKD. The CDR3 has 15 residues. The CDR3 protein is CAISESGTREETQYF. For the CDR3, the DNA is TGTGCCATCAGTGAGAGCGGGACTAGAGAAGAGACCCAGTACTTC.

The gene calls are TRBV6-6 and TRBJ1-6; D is unresolved. The CDR3 loop spans 12 amino acids. Germline loops: CDR1 MNHNY, CDR2 SVGAGI (reference sequence). Trimming shortened V by 2 bases and J by 16 bases, and 12 bases separated the two germline ends. CDR3 in amino acids: CASSYDGLALHF. The CDR3 DNA reads TGTGCCAGCAGTTACGATGGACTCGCTCTCCACTTT.